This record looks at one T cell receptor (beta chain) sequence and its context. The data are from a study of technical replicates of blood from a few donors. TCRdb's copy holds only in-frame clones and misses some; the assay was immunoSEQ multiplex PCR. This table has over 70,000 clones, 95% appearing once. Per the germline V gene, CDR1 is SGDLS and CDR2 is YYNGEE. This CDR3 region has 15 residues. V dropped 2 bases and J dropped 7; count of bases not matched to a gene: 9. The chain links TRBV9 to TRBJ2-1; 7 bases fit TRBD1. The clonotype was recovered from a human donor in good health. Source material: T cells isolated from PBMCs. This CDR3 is CASSVDTGVGNEQFF. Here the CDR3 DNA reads TGTGCCAGCAGCGTTGATACAGGGGTGGGGAATGAGCAGTTCTTC.